This T cell receptor (beta chain) is from a study of radiation and T cells in renal cell carcinoma. Study-wide context: Nephrectomy followed 15 Gy stereotactic body radiation by 4 weeks.

Germline V gives CDR1 SGHDN, CDR2 FVKESK. The CDR3 loop spans 13 amino acids. V was trimmed by 4 bases and J by 6 bases, leaving 10 bases between them. On this clone: As yet, its antigen is unknown.

Study-wide points: No pretreatment tumor biopsies were available for baseline clonotypes.

Time point here: baseline pretreatment blood. The treatment was: 15 Gy SBRT to primary tumor, nephrectomy 4 weeks later. The tumor was a clear cell renal cell carcinoma. Produced via immunoSEQ multiplex PCR; TCRdb's table is partial and in-frame only. The sample carries about 59,000 clones, roughly 79% recorded once. The sample here was blood, taken from a patient whose treatment included radiotherapy and nephrectomy. V is TRBV14 and J is TRBJ1-5; D remains ambiguous. This receptor was taken from a man in his sixties with renal cell carcinoma. The CDR3 loop is CASSPSGVQPQHF. The CDR3 DNA is TGTGCCAGCAGCCCGTCTGGGGTTCAGCCCCAGCATTTT.